The T cell receptor beta chain described here comes from a study of blood T cell repertoires in COVID-19. Study summary: Acute and convalescent COVID-19 samples came from the United States, Italy and Spain.

Per the study methods: Amplifying reference gene primers gave estimates of nucleated cell counts. Method: immunoSEQ multiplex PCR; TCRdb's copy keeps in-frame clones and lacks some. From that table come the V and J calls and clone size; the DNA was used to work out D and trimming. In the table there are a few hundred thousand clones, under 85% of which are singletons. CDR3 length: 18 amino acids. CDR1 and CDR2 from the germline V gene are LGHDT and YNNKEL (reference sequence). Trimming cost V 1 base and J 0 bases; bases outside gene matches: 4. The receptor was derived from a human donor with COVID-19, enrolled during active disease. The donor label of this sample is uncertain. Input material: peripheral blood. This chain joins TRBV3-1 (or the pseudogene TRBV3-2) and TRBJ2-7, with 15 bases that match TRBD2. In nucleotides, the CDR3 is TGTGCCAGCAGCCAAGCGCGGACTAGCGGGGGGGACTCCTACGAGCAGTACTTC. It codes for CASSQARTSGGDSYEQYF.